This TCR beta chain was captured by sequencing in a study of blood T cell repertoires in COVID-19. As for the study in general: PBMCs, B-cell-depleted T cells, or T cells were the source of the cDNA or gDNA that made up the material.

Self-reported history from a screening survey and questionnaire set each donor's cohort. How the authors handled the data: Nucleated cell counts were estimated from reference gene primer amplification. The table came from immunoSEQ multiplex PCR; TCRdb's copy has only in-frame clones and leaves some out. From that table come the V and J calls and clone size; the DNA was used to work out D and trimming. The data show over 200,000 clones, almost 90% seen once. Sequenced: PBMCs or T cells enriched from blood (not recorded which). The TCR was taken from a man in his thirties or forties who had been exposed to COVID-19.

This CDR3 is CASSPGDRGRSEQYF. DNA for the CDR3: TGCGCCAGCAGTCCCGGGGACAGGGGGCGGTCCGAGCAGTACTTC. V is TRBV23-1 and J is TRBJ2-7, with 12 positions matching TRBD1. TRBV23-1 is labeled an ORF, and its function is uncertain. The V and J ends lost 4 bases and 6 bases, in that order; junction bases with no gene match: 7. This CDR3 has 15 residues.